Following are 6 T cell receptor beta chains from one sample sequenced in a study of T-cell reconstitution after alpha-beta-depleted transplantation in children. Preparation of the TCRbeta library was carried out with unique molecular identifiers. MiXCR, run by TCRdb on the PCR reads, gives a single entry per CDR3 protein. The sample carries approximately 9,000 distinct CDR3 sequences, more than 11% recorded once. The sequenced sample was PBMCs, mostly from graft donor cells, obtained 60 days after TCRalphabeta/CD19-depleted stem cell transplant. These receptors were taken from a male patient aged 10-17 years who had a stem cell transplant for acute lymphoblastic leukemia, so the T cells may come from the graft donor.

The CDR3 DNA sequence: TGTGCCAGCAGTTTAATTTTCCGGGACGGATCCAACAATGAGCAGTTCTTC. It codes for CASSLIFRDGSNNEQFF. The chain is built from TRBV12-3 or TRBV12-4 and TRBJ2-1; D might be TRBD1 or TRBD2, each matching 5 bases. The V end was cut by 2 bases, the J end by 5 bases, with 19 bases between. The CDR3 contains 17 residues.

This clonotype was observed many times. The rearrangement links TRBV3-1 to TRBJ2-1; 8 bases match TRBD1. Per germline, CDR1 LGHDT and CDR2 YNNKEL (reference sequence). Trimming took 0 bases from V and 5 from J; bases not matched to a gene: 9. The CDR3 has 17 amino acids. The DNA of the CDR3 is TGTGCCAGCAGCCAAGATCCCAAGGACAGGGTTGACAATGAGCAGTTCTTC. Encoded protein: CASSQDPKDRVDNEQFF.

Many counts were recorded for this clonotype. The chain employs TRBV5-4 and TRBJ1-1; 8 bases match TRBD1. The V gene end was trimmed by 4 bases and the J gene end by 5 bases; junction bases not matched to a gene: 7. The germline V gene encodes CDR1 SGHNT and CDR2 YYREEE (reference sequence). The length of the CDR3 is 14 residues. The CDR3 DNA is TGTGCCAGCAGCAACAGGGGGGGTGGAACTGAAGCTTTCTTT. It yields the protein CASSNRGGGTEAFF.

This chain connects TRBV7-9 to TRBJ2-5, with 8 bases that match TRBD1. V was clipped by 5 bases and J by 5 bases; unmatched bases: 10. Per germline, CDR1 SEHNR and CDR2 FQNEAQ (reference sequence). The CDR3 loop spans 15 amino acids. The CDR3 DNA sequence: TGTGCCAGCAGCCGCATCAGGGGGCAAGGGGAGACCCAGTACTTC. Its protein is CASSRIRGQGETQYF.

This clonotype was detected many times. The gene calls are TRBV27 and TRBJ2-1; TRBD2 matches 13 bases. The CDR3 is 16 residues long. The germline CDR1 and CDR2 sequences are MNHEY and SMNVEV (reference sequence). After removal of 4 bases from V and 10 bases from J, the junction contained 10 bases not matched to a gene. CDR3 amino acids: CASSSRTSGRVREQFF. In DNA form, the CDR3 reads TGTGCCAGCAGTTCAAGGACTAGCGGGAGAGTCCGCGAGCAGTTCTTC.

This clonotype was found many times. The CDR3 protein is CASSAWTSGSIETQYF. As DNA, the CDR3 is TGTGCCAGCAGTGCCTGGACTAGCGGGAGTATAGAGACCCAGTACTTC. The chain is built from TRBV6-1 and TRBJ2-5; 13 nucleotides match TRBD2. After removal of 4 bases from V and 4 bases from J, the junction contained 6 bases not matched to a gene. The CDR3 runs 16 residues. The germline V gene encodes CDR1 MNHNS and CDR2 SASEGT.